These 3 T cell receptor beta chains originate from one sample sequenced in a study of T cells after yellow fever vaccination. TCRdb re-derived calls from the 5' RACE reads in MiXCR, one entry per CDR3 protein. The repertoire holds over 250,000 distinct CDR3 sequences, with about 4% as singletons. Material: PBMCs, obtained 5 days after the yellow fever booster vaccination. These receptors all stem from a man younger than 35 who received the YFV17D yellow fever vaccine.

The chain uses TRBV7-6 and TRBJ1-2, with TRBD1 as a possible D gene (6 bases). V lost 3 bases and J lost 4, with 15 bases in between. The CDR3 loop spans 15 amino acids. Per the germline V gene, CDR1 is SGHVS and CDR2 is FNYEAQ. CDR3 in amino acids: CASSLDSYNGYGYTF. The CDR3 nucleotides are TGTGCCAGCAGCTTGGACAGCTACAATGGCTATGGCTACACCTTC. Full variable domain (rest looked up from reference TRBV7-6 and TRBJ1-2): GAGVSQSPRYKVTKRGQDVALRCDPISGHVSLYWYRQALGQGPEFLTYFNYEAQQDKSGLPNDRFSAERPEGSISTLTIQRTEQRDSAMYRCASSLDSYNGYGYTFGSGTRLTVV.

In this sample, this clonotype turned up a few times. The rearrangement uses TRBV7-2 and TRBJ2-7; 8 nucleotides match TRBD1. Per the germline V gene, CDR1 is SGHTA and CDR2 is FQGNSA. The CDR3 spans 14 residues. With V trimmed by 5 bases and J by 5 bases, 8 bases remained unmatched. The CDR3 spells CASSRTGLVDEQYF. The CDR3, as DNA: TGTGCCAGCAGCCGGACAGGGTTAGTCGACGAGCAGTACTTC.

Worth noting for this clonotype: A much bigger clone sits one base away, suggesting this may be a read error. The chain carries TRBV2 and TRBJ1-1; D is ambiguous. Trimming pared 8 bases from V and 5 bases from J, leaving 15 bases between. Germline V gene lookup returns CDR1 SNHLY and CDR2 FYNNEI. There are 13 residues in the CDR3. The CDR3, as DNA: TGTGCCAGCTCCGACTGGGAATTGACTGAAGCTTTCTTT. Amino acid sequence: CASSDWELTEAFF.